This T cell receptor (beta chain) was observed in a study of prognosis after radiotherapy for stage I lung cancer. Overall study: Recruitment took place in Nanjing, China, where patients with stage I non-small cell lung cancer were enrolled between early 2018 and 2019. The study delivered radiotherapy as SBRT in 3 to 5 fractions, with a biologically effective dose of at least 100 Gy. Study-wide results and limits: Post-treatment Shannon entropy following stereotactic body radiation therapy was lower among patients who developed distant metastases. Reports indicated that TRBV and TRBJ gene usage differed between patients with and without metastases, including differences in several V and a couple of J genes after SBRT.

From genomic DNA, two-round multiplex PCR was used to amplify TCR beta CDR3. Round one of PCR was performed, and it used primers specific to each TRBV and TRBJ gene. MiXCR, applied by TCRdb to the multiplex PCR reads, yields one record per CDR3 protein. Of roughly 30,000 distinct CDR3 sequences in the sample, about 40% were seen once. Trimming took 1 base from V and 4 from J, leaving 12 bases between them. The CDR3 has 15 residues. CDR1 and CDR2 (germline): SGHRS, YFSETQ. Of note for this clonotype: The antigen is not known.

The sequencing used PBMCs, collected before or after stereotactic body radiation therapy (not recorded which). V and J are TRBV5-1 and TRBJ1-3; possible D gene TRBD1, 6 bases. The origin of this receptor is a donor aged 50 or older with non-small cell lung cancer. The CDR3 sequence is CASSLISGAGNTIYF. CDR3 nucleotides: TGCGCCAGCAGCTTGATTTCAGGGGCAGGAAACACCATATATTTT. Supplemented by reference TRBV5-1 and TRBJ1-3, the full variable domain reads KAGVTQTPRYLIKTRGQQVTLSCSPISGHRSVSWYQQTPGQGLQFLFEYFSETQRNKGNFPGRFSGRQFSNSRSEMNVSTLELGDSALYLCASSLISGAGNTIYFGEGSWLTVV.